This T cell receptor beta chain was identified in a study of T cell responses to AZD1222 COVID-19 vaccine (dated by TCRdb to the early 2020s). For the wider study: TCR sequencing covered 230 to 250 trial participants: some 210 given two doses of AZD1222 and approximately 26 given two doses of MenACWY control vaccine. Trial participants were enrolled into age subgroups of 18-55, 56-69 and 70-plus years, which contained around 150, 28 and 57 TCR-sequenced participants, respectively. Broader findings and caveats from the paper: Conclusions about previously exposed vaccinees are limited because only six or seven AZD1222 recipients were SARS-CoV-2 seropositive at baseline. Epitopes outside the regions mutated in the B.1.351 and B.1.1.7 variants were reportedly recognized by nearly half of the unique spike-specific TCRs. Participants were mostly white British, with more females than males. The authors suggested clonal diversity may have been underestimated. No day 14 peak-response samples were available, so repertoires were characterized only after the peak T cell response. CD4 TCRs associated with the vaccine covered the entire spike protein, and the dominant responses were in regions 160-218 and 743-854. In the small 56-69-year group, the increase in depth fell short of significance, most likely because of low power. After two AZD1222 doses, both the breadth and the depth of spike-specific TCRs were significantly higher than at day 0 and than in MenACWY recipients.

Per the publication, the time point label means: about 28 days (+/-7) after the second vaccine dose. AZD1222 recipients whose second dose came at about 4 weeks and those whose second dose came at about 12 weeks were combined into one group, since spike-specific TCR depth and breadth did not differ between the two schedules. Samples from vaccinated people were obtained from the UK trials COV001 and COV002, which included a single-blind randomized controlled phase 2/3 trial of AZD1222 (ChAdOx1 nCoV-19) in healthy adults. For TCRbeta chain sequencing, PBMC samples from trial participants were taken at day 0 and at day 28 after the second dose. The CDR3 regions of human TCRbeta chains were subjected to immunosequencing. In the source study's methods: Repertoire TCRs were matched against a reference library of SARS-CoV-2-specific TCRs generated with the MIRA antigen-specificity platform. Breadth meant the fraction of unique TCRs that were SARS-CoV-2-associated, whereas depth meant the fraction of total T cells that were SARS-CoV-2-associated. Each spike-specific TCR was assigned to its reactive spike region and to a CD4 or CD8 class using the MIRA data. Log10-transformed breadth and depth values were compared by one-way ANOVA with Sidak's multiple comparisons tests. TCRdb carries this immuneACCESS record with in-frame sequences only. Its versions omit some clonotypes, under half of them owing to an unresolved V gene in the studies checked, with the rest unexplained. V and J calls plus clone size are reproduced from that table; the DNA served to infer D and trimming. Across this sample there are some 120,000 clones, with 70% to 90% seen only once. Around 3% of the sample is in the top ten clones.

V ends up 1 base short and J 8 bases short, with an unmatched junction base count of 6. CDR1 is given as MNHEY and CDR2 as SVGEGT, both from the germline V gene. Spanning cysteine to phenylalanine, the CDR3 consists of 16 amino acids. CDR3 DNA only is kept here, 48 bases in frame from base 1. On this clone itself: Its cognate antigen has yet to be identified. The record has no base qualities; no much larger clone is one base away.

Source: peripheral blood, taken 28 days after the second AZD1222 dose. The chain uses TRBV6-2 or TRBV6-3 and TRBJ2-1; 12 central bases correspond to TRBD2. The TCR sequence derives from an adult who received the AZD1222 COVID-19 vaccine. Here is the DNA: TGTGCCAGCAGTTACTTCCTAGCGGGGGGGTATCATGAGCAGTTCTTC. Its protein reads: CASSYFLAGGYHEQFF.